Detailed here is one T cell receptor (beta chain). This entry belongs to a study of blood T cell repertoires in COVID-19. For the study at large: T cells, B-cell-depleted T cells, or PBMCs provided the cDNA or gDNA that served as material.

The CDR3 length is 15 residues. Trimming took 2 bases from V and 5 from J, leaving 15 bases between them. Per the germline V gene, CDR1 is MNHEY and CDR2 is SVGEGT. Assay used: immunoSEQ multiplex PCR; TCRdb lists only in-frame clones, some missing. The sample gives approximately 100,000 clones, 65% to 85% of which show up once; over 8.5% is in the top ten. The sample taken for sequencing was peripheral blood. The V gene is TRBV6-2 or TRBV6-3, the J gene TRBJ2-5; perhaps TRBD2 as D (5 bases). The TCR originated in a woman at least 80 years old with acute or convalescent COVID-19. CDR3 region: CASSYGSGSSETQYF. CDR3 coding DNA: TGTGCCAGCAGTTACGGGAGTGGTAGTTCGGAGACCCAGTACTTC.